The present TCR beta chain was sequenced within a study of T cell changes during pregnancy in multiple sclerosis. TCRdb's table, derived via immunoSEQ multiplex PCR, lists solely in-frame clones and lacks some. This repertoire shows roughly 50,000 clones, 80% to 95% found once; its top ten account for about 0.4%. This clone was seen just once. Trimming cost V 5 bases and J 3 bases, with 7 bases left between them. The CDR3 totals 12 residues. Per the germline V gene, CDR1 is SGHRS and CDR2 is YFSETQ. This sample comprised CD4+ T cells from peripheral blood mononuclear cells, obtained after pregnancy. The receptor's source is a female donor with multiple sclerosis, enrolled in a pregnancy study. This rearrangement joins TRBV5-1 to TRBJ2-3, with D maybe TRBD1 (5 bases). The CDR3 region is CASRQGTDTQYF. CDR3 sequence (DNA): TGCGCCAGCAGGCAGGGTACAGATACGCAGTATTTT.